These T cell receptor beta chains were read from a single sample in a study of blood T cell repertoires in COVID-19. Repertoires were generated with immunoSEQ multiplex PCR, while TCRdb's copy carries only in-frame clones and drops some. The data show tens of thousands of clones, about 85% seen once. Sample: peripheral blood. The source of these receptors is a woman aged 60-75 years with active COVID-19. Both conserved end residues are part of each CDR3. D genes are given only for firm matches. Expanded clones are given a class, and other clones once, few, many or no size at all.

j_call	v_call	clone_size	d_call	cdr3_aa	cdr3_nt
TRBJ2-1	TRBV5-1	.	TRBD1	CASSTVGTGGSEQFF	TGCGCCAGCAGCACAGTCGGGACAGGGGGCTCTGAGCAGTTCTTC
TRBJ2-7	TRBV6-5	few	TRBD1	CASTRDSYSYEQYF	TGTGCCAGCACCCGGGACAGTTACTCCTACGAGCAGTACTTC
TRBJ2-7	TRBV12-3/TRBV12-4	.	.	CASSPPGRYEQYF	TGTGCCAGCAGTCCACCGGGGAGATACGAGCAGTACTTC
TRBJ2-5	TRBV11-2	.	.	CASSPRRETQYF	TGTGCCAGCAGCCCCCGCAGGGAGACCCAGTACTTC
TRBJ1-1	TRBV4-1	.	.	CASSRKIGQLTEAFF	TGCGCCAGCAGCCGAAAAATCGGACAGCTCACTGAAGCTTTCTTT
TRBJ2-1	TRBV2	.	.	CASSVGLNPGNEQFF	TGTGCCAGCAGTGTCGGACTTAACCCCGGCAATGAGCAGTTCTTC
TRBJ2-7	TRBV5-1	.	TRBD1	CASSLEGAPHEQYF	TGCGCCAGCAGCTTGGAGGGGGCCCCCCACGAGCAGTACTTC
TRBJ2-1	TRBV25-1	.	.	CASSDDGGGYNEQFF	TGTGCCAGCAGTGACGACGGGGGTGGATACAATGAGCAGTTCTTC
TRBJ1-6	TRBV18	.	TRBD1	CASSDRENSPLHF	TGTGCCAGCTCTGACAGGGAGAATTCACCCCTCCACTTT
TRBJ2-5	TRBV11-1	.	.	CASSLLLQGQETQYF	TGTGCCAGCAGCTTATTGTTACAGGGTCAGGAGACCCAGTACTTC
TRBJ1-5	TRBV19	.	TRBD1	CASSIYGQGRSNQPQHF	TGTGCCAGTAGTATTTACGGACAGGGCCGAAGCAATCAGCCCCAGCATTTT
TRBJ2-1	TRBV28	.	.	CASSLTTGTNEQFF	TGTGCCAGCAGTTTAACGACAGGTACTAACGAGCAGTTCTTC
TRBJ2-2	TRBV2	.	TRBD1	CASRERGQYTGELFF	TGTGCCAGCAGAGAAAGGGGGCAGTACACCGGGGAGCTGTTTTTT
TRBJ2-2	TRBV9	.	.	CASSPSFTGELFF	TGTGCCAGCAGCCCCAGTTTCACCGGGGAGCTGTTTTTT
TRBJ1-5	TRBV2	.	TRBD1	CASRPGQGGINQPQHF	TGTGCCAGCAGGCCGGGACAGGGGGGCATCAATCAGCCCCAGCATTTT
TRBJ1-5	TRBV28	.	.	CASSLWDVPTGSNQPQHF	TGTGCCAGCAGTTTATGGGACGTTCCGACGGGGAGCAATCAGCCCCAGCATTTT
TRBJ2-7	TRBV2	few	TRBD1	CASSGQGALLLLYEQYF	TGTGCCAGCAGCGGACAGGGGGCCCTCCTTCTTCTCTACGAGCAGTACTTC
TRBJ2-5	TRBV7-9	.	TRBD1	CASKRDSQETQYF	TGTGCCAGCAAACGGGACAGCCAAGAGACCCAGTACTTC
TRBJ1-2	TRBV5-1	few	.	CASSTGIYGYTF	TGCGCCAGCAGCACAGGGATCTATGGCTACACCTTC
TRBJ2-7	TRBV5-4	.	.	CASSRTVGGYEQYF	TGTGCCAGCAGCCGGACAGTTGGGGGCTACGAGCAGTACTTC